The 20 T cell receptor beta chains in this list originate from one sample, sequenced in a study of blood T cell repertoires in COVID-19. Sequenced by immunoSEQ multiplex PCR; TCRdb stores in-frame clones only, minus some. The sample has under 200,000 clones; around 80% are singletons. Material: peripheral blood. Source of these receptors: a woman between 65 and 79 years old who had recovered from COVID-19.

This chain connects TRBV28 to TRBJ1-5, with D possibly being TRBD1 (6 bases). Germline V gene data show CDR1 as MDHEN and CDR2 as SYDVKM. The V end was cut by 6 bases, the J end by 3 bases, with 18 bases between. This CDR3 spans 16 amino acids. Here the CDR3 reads CASSRTQGPHNQPQHF. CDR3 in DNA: TGTGCCAGCAGCCGGACCCAGGGGCCACACAATCAGCCCCAGCATTTT.

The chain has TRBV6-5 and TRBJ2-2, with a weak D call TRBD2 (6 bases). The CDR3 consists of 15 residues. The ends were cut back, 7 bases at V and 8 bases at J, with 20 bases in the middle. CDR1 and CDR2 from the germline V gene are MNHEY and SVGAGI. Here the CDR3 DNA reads TGTGCCAGCACCCCGTCCGGGGCCCGGGGGGGGGAGCTGTTTTTT. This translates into CASTPSGARGGELFF.

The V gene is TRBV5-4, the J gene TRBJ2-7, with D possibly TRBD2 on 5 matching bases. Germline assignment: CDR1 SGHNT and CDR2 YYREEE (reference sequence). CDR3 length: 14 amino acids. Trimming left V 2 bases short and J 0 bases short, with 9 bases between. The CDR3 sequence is CASSFPGNSYEQYF. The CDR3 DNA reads TGTGCCAGCAGCTTCCCCGGGAACTCCTACGAGCAGTACTTC.

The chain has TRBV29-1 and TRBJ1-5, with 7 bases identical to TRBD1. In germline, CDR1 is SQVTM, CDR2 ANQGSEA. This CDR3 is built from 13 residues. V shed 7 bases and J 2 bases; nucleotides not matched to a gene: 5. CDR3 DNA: TGCAGCGCCTCGACAGGGCGCAATCAGCCCCAGCATTTT. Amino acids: CSASTGRNQPQHF.

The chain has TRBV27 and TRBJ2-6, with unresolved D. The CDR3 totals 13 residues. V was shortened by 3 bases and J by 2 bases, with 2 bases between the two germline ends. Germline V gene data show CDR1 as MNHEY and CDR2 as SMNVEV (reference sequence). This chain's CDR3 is CASSFAGANVLTF. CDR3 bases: TGTGCCAGCAGTTTCGCTGGGGCCAACGTCCTGACTTTC.

The CDR3 loop is CASSPTGGSYNEQFF. CDR3 nucleotide sequence: TGTGCCAGCAGCCCGACAGGGGGCTCCTACAATGAGCAGTTCTTC. The V gene is TRBV5-4, the J gene TRBJ2-1; 9 positions match TRBD1. The CDR3 is 15 residues long. The V gene's germline CDR1 is SGHNT and CDR2 YYREEE (reference sequence). Trimming removed 4 bases from V and 0 bases from J; junction bases left unmatched: 2. The whole variable domain, filled in from reference TRBV5-4 and TRBJ2-1, reads ETGVTQSPTHLIKTRGQQVTLRCSSQSGHNTVSWYQQALGQGPQFIFQYYREEENGRGNFPPRFSGLQFPNYSSELNVNALELDDSALYLCASSPTGGSYNEQFFGPGTRLTVL.

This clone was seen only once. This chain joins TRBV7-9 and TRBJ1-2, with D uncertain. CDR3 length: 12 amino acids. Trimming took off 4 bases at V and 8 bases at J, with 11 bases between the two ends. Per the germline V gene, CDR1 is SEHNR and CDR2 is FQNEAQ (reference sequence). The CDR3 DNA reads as TGTGCCAGCAGCTCCCCCGGGTCGGGCTACACCTTC. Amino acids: CASSSPGSGYTF.

In DNA form, the CDR3 reads TGTGCCATCAGTGGTCAGGGGGCCACTCAGCCCCAGCATTTT. Its protein product is CAISGQGATQPQHF. This chain links TRBV10-3 with TRBJ1-5, with 8 bases fitting TRBD1. J gave up 6 bases and V 4 bases, and 5 bases lay outside the gene matches. Germline CDR1 is ENHRY and CDR2 is SYGVKD. The CDR3 has 14 amino acids.

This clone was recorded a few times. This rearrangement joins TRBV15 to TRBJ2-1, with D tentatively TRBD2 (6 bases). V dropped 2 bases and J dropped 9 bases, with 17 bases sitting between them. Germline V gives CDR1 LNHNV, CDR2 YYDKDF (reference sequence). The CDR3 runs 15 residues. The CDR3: CATSRPQNPGGEQFF. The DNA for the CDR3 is TGTGCCACCAGCAGACCCCAAAATCCCGGGGGTGAGCAGTTCTTC.

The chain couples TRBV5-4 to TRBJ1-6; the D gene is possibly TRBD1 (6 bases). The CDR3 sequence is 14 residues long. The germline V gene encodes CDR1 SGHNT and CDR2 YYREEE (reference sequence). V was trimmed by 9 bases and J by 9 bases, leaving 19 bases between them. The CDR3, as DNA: TGTGCCACCGGGGGGGCGACATTAGGTTCACCCCTCCACTTT. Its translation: CATGGATLGSPLHF.

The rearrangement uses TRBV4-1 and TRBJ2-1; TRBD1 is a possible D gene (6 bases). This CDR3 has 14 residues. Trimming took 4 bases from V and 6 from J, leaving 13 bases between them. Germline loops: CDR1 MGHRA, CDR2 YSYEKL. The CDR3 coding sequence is TGCGCCAGCAGCCGGTTACAGGGTGGCAATGAGCAGTTCTTC. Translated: CASSRLQGGNEQFF.

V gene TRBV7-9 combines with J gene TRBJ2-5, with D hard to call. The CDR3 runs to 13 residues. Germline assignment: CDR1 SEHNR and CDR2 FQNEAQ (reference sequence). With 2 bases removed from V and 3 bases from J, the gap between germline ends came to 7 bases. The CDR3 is CASSLLAKETQYF. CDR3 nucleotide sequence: TGTGCCAGCAGCTTATTGGCAAAAGAGACCCAGTACTTC.

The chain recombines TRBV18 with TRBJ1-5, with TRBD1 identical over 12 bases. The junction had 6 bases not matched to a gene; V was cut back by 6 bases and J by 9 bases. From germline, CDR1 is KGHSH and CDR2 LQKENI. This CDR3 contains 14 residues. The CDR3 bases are TGTGCCAGCTCCGAGGGACAGGGGGCTTGGCCCCAGCATTTT. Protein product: CASSEGQGAWPQHF. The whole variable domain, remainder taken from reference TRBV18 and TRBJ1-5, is NAGVMQNPRHLVRRRGQEARLRCSPMKGHSHVYWYRQLPEEGLKFMVYLQKENIIDESGMPKERFSAEFPKEGPSILRIQQVVRGDSAAYFCASSEGQGAWPQHFGDGTRLSIL.

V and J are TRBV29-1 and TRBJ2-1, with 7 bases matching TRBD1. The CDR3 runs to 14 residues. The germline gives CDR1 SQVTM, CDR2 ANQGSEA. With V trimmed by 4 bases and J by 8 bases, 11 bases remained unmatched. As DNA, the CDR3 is TGCAGCGTTGGGGGGCCAGGGGGTAGGGATGAGCAGTTCTTC. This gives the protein CSVGGPGGRDEQFF.

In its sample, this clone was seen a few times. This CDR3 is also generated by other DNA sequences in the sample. CDR3: CASSGGPYNEQFF. The CDR3 DNA reads as TGTGCCAGCAGCGGGGGGCCCTACAATGAGCAGTTCTTC. The gene calls are TRBV9 and TRBJ2-1; tentative D call: TRBD1 (6 bases). V lost 3 bases and J lost 2, with 6 bases in between. The CDR3 is 13 amino acids. CDR1 and CDR2 (germline): SGDLS, YYNGEE.

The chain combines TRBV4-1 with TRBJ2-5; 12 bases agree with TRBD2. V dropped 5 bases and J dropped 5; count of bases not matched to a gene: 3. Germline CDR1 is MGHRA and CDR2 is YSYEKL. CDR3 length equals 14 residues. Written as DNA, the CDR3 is TGCGCCAGCAGCTTAACTAGCGGGAGGGAGACCCAGTACTTC. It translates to CASSLTSGRETQYF.

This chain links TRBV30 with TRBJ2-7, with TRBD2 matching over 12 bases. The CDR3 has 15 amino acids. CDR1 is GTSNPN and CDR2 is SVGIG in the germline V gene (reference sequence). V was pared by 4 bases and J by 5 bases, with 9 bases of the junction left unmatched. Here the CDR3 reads CAWIPPRTSGDEQYF. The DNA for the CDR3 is TGTGCCTGGATTCCCCCCCGGACTAGCGGGGACGAGCAGTACTTC.

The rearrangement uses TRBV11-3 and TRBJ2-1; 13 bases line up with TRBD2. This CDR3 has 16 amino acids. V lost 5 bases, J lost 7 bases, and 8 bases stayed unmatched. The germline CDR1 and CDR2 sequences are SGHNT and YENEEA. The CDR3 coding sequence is TGTGCCAGCAGCCCTTGGACTAGCGGGAGTTATAATGAGCAGTTCTTC. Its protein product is CASSPWTSGSYNEQFF.

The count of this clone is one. The CDR3 DNA reads TGTGCCAGCAGTTATGCAGTCTACGAGCAGTACTTC. Protein: CASSYAVYEQYF. The chain has TRBV6-6 and TRBJ2-7; D unresolved. V lost 3 bases, J lost 3 bases, and 6 bases lay in between. The CDR3 is 12 residues long. Per the germline V gene, CDR1 is MNHNY and CDR2 is SVGAGI (reference sequence).

DNA of the CDR3: TGTGCCAGCAGCCGTAGCGGGGGAGGAGATACGCAGTATTTT. It yields the protein CASSRSGGGDTQYF. The V call is TRBV3-1 (or the pseudogene TRBV3-2), the J call TRBJ2-3, with 9 bases that match TRBD2. V lost 4 bases to trimming and J lost 5 bases; unmatched junction nucleotides: 4. The CDR3 is made up of 14 amino acids. The germline V gene has CDR1 LGHDT and CDR2 YNNKEL (reference sequence).